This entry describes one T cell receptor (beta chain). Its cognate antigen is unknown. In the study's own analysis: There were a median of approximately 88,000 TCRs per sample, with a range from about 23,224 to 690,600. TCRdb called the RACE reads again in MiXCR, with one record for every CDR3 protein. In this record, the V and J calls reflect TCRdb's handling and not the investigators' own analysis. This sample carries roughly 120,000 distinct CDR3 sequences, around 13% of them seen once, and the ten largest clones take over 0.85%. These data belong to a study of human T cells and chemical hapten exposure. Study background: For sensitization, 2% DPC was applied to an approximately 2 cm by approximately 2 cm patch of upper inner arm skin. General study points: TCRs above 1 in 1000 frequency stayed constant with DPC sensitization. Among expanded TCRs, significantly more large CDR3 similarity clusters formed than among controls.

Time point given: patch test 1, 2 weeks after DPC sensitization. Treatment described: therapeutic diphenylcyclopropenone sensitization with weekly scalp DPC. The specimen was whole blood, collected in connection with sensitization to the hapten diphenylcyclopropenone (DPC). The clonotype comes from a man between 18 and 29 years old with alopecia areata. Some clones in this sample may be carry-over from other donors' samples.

The CDR3 DNA follows: TGTGCCAGCAGTCCCCCAGGGACGGGTAGCAATGAGCAGTTCTTC. Amino acid sequence: CASSPPGTGSNEQFF. This chain links TRBV28 with TRBJ2-1; D may be TRBD1 or TRBD2 (5 bases each). The V end lost 5 bases, the J end lost 6 bases, and 17 bases lay between the germline ends. Germline values: CDR1 MDHEN, CDR2 SYDVKM. This CDR3 has 15 amino acids.